These 24 T cell receptor beta chains were sequenced from one sample in a study of blood T cell repertoires in COVID-19. The protocol was immunoSEQ multiplex PCR, while the TCRdb copy is restricted to in-frame clones and leaves out a portion. The data show around 99,000 clones, around three quarters seen once. The specimen was peripheral blood. The receptors were sampled from a man in his fifties who had recovered from COVID-19.

The chain recombines TRBV2 with TRBJ1-3; unclear D gene. CDR3 length: 15 residues. Germline CDR1 SNHLY, CDR2 FYNNEI. V lost 8 bases and J lost 7, with 21 bases in between. Here the CDR3 reads CASQAGAEIVNTIYF. CDR3 DNA sequence: TGTGCCAGCCAGGCTGGCGCCGAGATAGTGAACACCATATATTTT.

The rearrangement links TRBV5-1 to TRBJ1-2; possibly TRBD1 for D (5 bases). The CDR3 covers 12 residues. The germline V gene has CDR1 SGHRS and CDR2 YFSETQ. V dropped 4 bases and J dropped 2 bases, with 6 bases sitting between them. The CDR3, as DNA: TGCGCCAGCAGCGGGGCGAACTATGGCTACACCTTC. Its protein is CASSGANYGYTF.

The gene calls are TRBV20-1 and TRBJ2-1, with 7 bases that match TRBD2. The CDR3 is 11 residues long. With V trimmed by 8 bases and J by 5 bases, 3 bases remained unmatched. Germline-derived CDR1 and CDR2 are DFQATT and SNEGSKA (reference sequence). The DNA for the CDR3 is TGCAGTACCGGGACTAACAATGAGCAGTTCTTC. Amino acids: CSTGTNNEQFF.

This chain uses TRBV7-2 with TRBJ2-7, with 8 bases matching TRBD2. Germline loops: CDR1 SGHTA, CDR2 FQGNSA. Trimming took 4 bases from V and 4 from J; bases not matched to a gene: 9. The CDR3 is made up of 15 amino acids. The CDR3 loop is CASSSRGRGGYEQYF. Here the CDR3 DNA reads TGTGCCAGCAGCTCGAGGGGTCGGGGGGGATACGAGCAGTACTTC.

This clone was recorded only once. V gene TRBV9 combines with J gene TRBJ2-5, with TRBD2 matching 10 bases. The trim removed 1 base at V and 6 bases at J, leaving 9 bases unmatched. The CDR3 contains 16 residues. Germline CDR1 is SGDLS and CDR2 is YYNGEE. CDR3 loop: CASSVSGRATSQTQYF. CDR3 in DNA: TGTGCCAGCAGCGTAAGCGGGAGGGCCACCTCTCAGACCCAGTACTTC. Filled out from reference TRBV9 and TRBJ2-5, the complete variable domain reads DSGVTQTPKHLITATGQRVTLRCSPRSGDLSVYWYQQSLDQGLQFLIQYYNGEERAKGNILERFSAQQFPDLHSELNLSSLELGDSALYFCASSVSGRATSQTQYFGPGTRLLVL.

The chain recombines TRBV29-1 with TRBJ2-7, with TRBD2 identical over 10 bases. This CDR3 has 14 residues. Germline CDR1 is SQVTM and CDR2 is ANQGSEA. V lost 7 bases to trimming and J lost 4 bases; unmatched junction nucleotides: 10. CDR3 DNA: TGCAGCGCCTCGATTAAACTAGCGGGGTACGAGCAGTACTTC. Its translation: CSASIKLAGYEQYF.

The chain carries TRBV25-1 and TRBJ2-3; 12 nucleotides agree with TRBD2. This CDR3 has 16 amino acids. Germline V gene sequence: CDR1 MGHDK, CDR2 SYGVNS. V gave up 1 base and J gave up 7 bases; unmatched junction bases: 6. The CDR3 nucleotides are TGTGCCAGCAGTGAATTGACTAGCGGGAGTATCAATACGCAGTATTTT. Its protein product is CASSELTSGSINTQYF.

The V and J genes are TRBV6-5 and TRBJ2-5, with a weak D call TRBD1 (5 bases). The CDR3 runs 12 residues. The ends were cut back, 8 bases at V and 2 bases at J, with 9 bases in the middle. Germline CDR1 MNHEY, CDR2 SVGAGI. In DNA, the CDR3 is TGTGCCAGCCTGGACAATCAAGAGACCCAGTACTTC. Amino acid sequence: CASLDNQETQYF.

The chain has TRBV10-1 and TRBJ2-1, with 8 bases that match TRBD2. From germline, CDR1 is WNHNN and CDR2 SYGVQD (reference sequence). This CDR3 has 18 amino acids. V was clipped by 6 bases and J by 4 bases; unmatched bases: 17. The CDR3 nucleotides are TGCGCCAGCAGCGCTCCCCAAAGAAGCGGGAGTATGTACAATGAGCAGTTCTTC. This gives the protein CASSAPQRSGSMYNEQFF.

The V and J genes are TRBV2 and TRBJ2-2; D might be TRBD2 (5 bases). The V end lost 4 bases, the J end lost 6 bases, and 9 bases lay between the germline ends. The CDR3 sequence is 13 residues long. Germline CDR1 reads SNHLY; CDR2 reads FYNNEI. The CDR3 protein is CASSASGSGELFF. The CDR3, as DNA: TGTGCCAGCAGTGCCTCGGGGTCCGGGGAGCTGTTTTTT.

The V and J genes are TRBV12-3 or TRBV12-4 and TRBJ1-5; D not resolved. Trimming cost V 6 bases and J 7 bases, with 10 bases left between them. This CDR3 region has 12 residues. The CDR3 region is CASRTTGQPQHF. The CDR3 coding sequence is TGTGCCAGCAGGACCACGGGGCAGCCCCAGCATTTT.

This clone was observed a single time. The V and J genes are TRBV11-1 and TRBJ1-1; D remains unclear. The germline gives CDR1 SGHAT, CDR2 FQDESV (reference sequence). This CDR3 is built from 13 residues. V lost 7 bases and J 1 base, leaving 10 bases between the germline ends. The chain's CDR3 is CASNPTRNTEAFF. The CDR3 DNA is TGTGCCAGCAACCCAACACGGAACACTGAAGCTTTCTTT.

The V gene is TRBV5-1, the J gene TRBJ1-2; D not resolved. The V end lost 4 bases, the J end lost 1 base, and 14 bases lay between the germline ends. From germline, CDR1 is SGHRS and CDR2 YFSETQ. The CDR3 totals 15 residues. CDR3 in DNA: TGCGCCAGCAGCCCGATACCGGGAAATAACTATGGCTACACCTTC. Translating gives CASSPIPGNNYGYTF.

The chain uses TRBV2 and TRBJ2-5; D unclear. The CDR3 runs 13 residues. The V gene lost 5 bases and the J gene lost 5 bases, with 12 bases spanning the gap. Germline V gene sequence: CDR1 SNHLY, CDR2 FYNNEI. As DNA, the CDR3 is TGTGCCAGCAGTTTAGATTGGGCCGAGACCCAGTACTTC. Translated, it gives CASSLDWAETQYF.

V and J are TRBV20-1 and TRBJ2-7, with 9 bases lining up with TRBD2. J gave up 4 bases and V 3 bases, and 7 bases lay outside the gene matches. The germline gives CDR1 DFQATT, CDR2 SNEGSKA (reference sequence). The CDR3 consists of 14 residues. The CDR3 spells CSASLSGRSYEQYF. The CDR3 DNA reads as TGCAGTGCTAGTTTAAGCGGGAGGAGTTACGAGCAGTACTTC.

V gene TRBV5-4 combines with J gene TRBJ1-2; D perhaps matches TRBD1 (5 bases). CDR1 and CDR2 from the germline V gene are SGHNT and YYREEE (reference sequence). This CDR3 is built from 13 residues. Trimming removed 4 bases at V and 1 base at J, with 8 bases between. The CDR3 spells CASSPDSNYGYTF. The DNA for the CDR3 is TGTGCCAGCAGCCCCGACAGTAACTATGGCTACACCTTC.

The rearrangement uses TRBV19 and TRBJ2-7, with 9 bases fitting TRBD1. CDR3 length equals 14 residues. Trimming cost V 6 bases and J 4 bases; bases outside gene matches: 7. Germline CDR1 reads LNHDA; CDR2 reads SQIVND (reference sequence). The CDR3 region has the DNA TGTGCCAGTAGCCCGGGACAGGGCGCTTACGAGCAGTACTTC. This gives the protein CASSPGQGAYEQYF.

This chain links TRBV2 with TRBJ1-4; 8 bases match TRBD1. CDR3 length: 14 residues. The V segment lost 4 bases and the J segment 8 bases; nucleotides outside the gene matches: 6. CDR1 is SNHLY, CDR2 FYNNEI, per germline. The CDR3 DNA is TGTGCCAGCAGTGGGAACAGGGGGGGAGAAAAACTGTTTTTT. The encoded protein is CASSGNRGGEKLFF.

The chain links TRBV7-9 to TRBJ1-6, with 7 nucleotides matching TRBD1. V was pared by 0 bases and J by 9 bases, with 5 bases of the junction left unmatched. The CDR3 length is 15 residues. Germline loops: CDR1 SEHNR, CDR2 FQNEAQ (reference sequence). CDR3 protein: CASSLAEGAGSPLHF. CDR3 in DNA: TGTGCCAGCAGCTTAGCAGAGGGGGCAGGTTCACCCCTCCACTTT.

The chain is built from TRBV5-6 and TRBJ1-5, with D possibly TRBD1 on 5 matching bases. The CDR3 length is 14 residues. The V end lost 5 bases, the J end lost 2 bases, and 11 bases lay between the germline ends. Germline V lookup: CDR1 SGHDT, CDR2 YYEEEE. The CDR3 DNA reads TGTGCCAGCAGTTCAGGCAGGGGCAATCAGCCCCAGCATTTT. This translates into CASSSGRGNQPQHF.

This sequence joins TRBV29-1 and TRBJ2-7; 8 positions match TRBD1. The length of the CDR3 is 14 residues. J lost 3 bases, V lost 6 bases, and 10 bases had no gene match. The germline gives CDR1 SQVTM, CDR2 ANQGSEA. The CDR3 nucleotides are TGCAGCGTAGAGACAGGGGTCGGAAACTACGAGCAGTACTTC. Its protein is CSVETGVGNYEQYF.

The V and J genes are TRBV7-9 and TRBJ2-7; D remains unclear. Trimming took off 1 base at V and 6 bases at J, with 4 bases between the two ends. The CDR3 runs to 11 residues. The V gene's germline CDR1 is SEHNR and CDR2 FQNEAQ (reference sequence). The CDR3 DNA follows: TGTGCCAGCAGCTTAGGTCGCGAGCAGTACTTC. It codes for CASSLGREQYF.

The chain carries TRBV3-1 (or the pseudogene TRBV3-2) and TRBJ2-3; D may be TRBD2 (5 bases). V was shortened by 5 bases and J by 4 bases, with 13 bases between the two germline ends. CDR1 LGHDT and CDR2 YNNKEL come from the germline V gene (reference sequence). This CDR3 has 14 residues. This chain's CDR3 is CASSFVRGSDTQYF. The CDR3 nucleotides are TGTGCCAGCAGCTTCGTACGGGGTTCAGATACGCAGTATTTT.

This chain joins TRBV24-1 and TRBJ2-1; no reliable D call. This CDR3 is 13 amino acids long. V shed 4 bases and J shed 9 bases, with 12 bases lying between them. Germline V lookup: CDR1 KGHDR, CDR2 SFDVKD. The CDR3 DNA reads TGTGCCACCAGTGACTCCTTGAGAATTGAGCAGTTCTTC. Translating it yields CATSDSLRIEQFF.